This entry is about one T cell receptor (beta chain). Antigen: not known. PCR was performed using 60 Vbeta and 13 Jbeta primers. The repertoire was sequenced with immunoSEQ multiplex PCR; TCRdb's copy has only in-frame clones and lacks some. Among about 170,000 clones listed, around 74% were seen once. These data belong to a study of cytomegalovirus exposure and HLA in healthy donors. Study-level results: Within the data, a cluster of highly shared sequence variants was likely a sequencing artifact. A missense variant in DCLRE1C was later tied to TCR beta V- and J-gene trimming. There were a few CMV-associated chains whose specificity for CMV antigens was confirmed in vitro.

The CDR3 contains 13 residues. Looked up from germline, CDR1 is GTSNPN and CDR2 is SVGIG (reference sequence). The V end lost 2 bases, the J end lost 2 bases, and 7 bases lay between the germline ends. Donors consisted of healthy bone marrow donors. The TCR was taken from a female donor in good health and CMV-seronegative. Material for sequencing was PBMCs. The chain employs TRBV30 and TRBJ1-5; D is ambiguous. This CDR3 is CAWSYRGNQPQHF. CDR3 DNA: TGTGCCTGGAGTTATCGGGGCAATCAGCCCCAGCATTTT.